One and the same sample provided the 8 T cell receptor beta chains below, sequenced in a study of beta chain features in type 1 diabetes. Sequenced material consisted of expressed TCRB transcripts (all of the isolated RNA was reverse transcribed). Profiling relied on immunoSEQ multiplex PCR, and the TCRdb table lists in-frame clones only, not all of them. In the table there are under 950,000 clones, roughly 15% of which are singletons. Sequences were obtained from naive CD4+ T cells from blood. These receptor sequences come from a woman aged 18-29 years in good health.

This clone was observed a few times. The chain links TRBV2 to TRBJ2-7; D is tentatively TRBD1 or TRBD2 (6 bases each). V lost 6 bases and J lost 3, with 15 bases in between. The CDR3 has 14 amino acids. Germline V lookup: CDR1 SNHLY, CDR2 FYNNEI. The DNA for the CDR3 is TGTGCCAGCAGGGGGGGCAGGGATAACTACGAGCAGTACTTC. This translates into CASRGGRDNYEQYF. The entire variable domain, with the rest obtained from reference TRBV2 and TRBJ2-7, is as follows: EPEVTQTPSHQVTQMGQEVILRCVPISNHLYFYWYRQILGQKVEFLVSFYNNEISEKSEIFDDQFSVERPDGSNFTLKIRSTKLEDSAMYFCASRGGRDNYEQYFGPGTRLTVT.

The V gene is TRBV19, the J gene TRBJ2-3, with D tentatively TRBD1 or TRBD2 (5 bases each). This CDR3 is 15 amino acids long. The V and J ends lost 7 bases and 0 bases respectively, with 14 bases between them. The V gene's germline CDR1 is LNHDA and CDR2 SQIVND (reference sequence). The CDR3 bases are TGTGCCAGTACCACCCGAGGGGAGAGCACAGATACGCAGTATTTT. Protein: CASTTRGESTDTQYF.

The CDR3 reads CASSAKGLAGGRFF. CDR3 bases: TGTGCCAGCAGCGCGAAAGGCCTAGCGGGAGGGCGGTTCTTC. The chain combines TRBV7-3 with TRBJ2-1; 12 bases agree with TRBD2. V was clipped by 5 bases and J by 15 bases; unmatched bases: 11. This CDR3 is 14 amino acids long. The germline V gene has CDR1 SGHTA and CDR2 FQGTGA.

The V call is TRBV28, the J call TRBJ1-5, with D hard to call. This CDR3 contains 14 residues. CDR1 is MDHEN, CDR2 SYDVKM, per germline. Trimming cost V 7 bases and J 9 bases, with 19 bases left between them. This chain's CDR3 is CASTLGETMRPQHF. In DNA, the CDR3 is TGTGCCAGCACCCTTGGCGAGACCATGAGGCCCCAGCATTTT. The variable domain in full, with the rest retrieved from reference TRBV28 and TRBJ1-5, is DVKVTQSSRYLVKRTGEKVFLECVQDMDHENMFWYRQDPGLGLRLIYFSYDVKMKEKGDIPEGYSVSREKKERFSLILESASTNQTSMYLCASTLGETMRPQHFGDGTRLSIL.

This sequence joins TRBV7-9 and TRBJ2-3; D is possibly TRBD2 (6 bases). The V end lost 3 bases, the J end lost 0 bases, and 10 bases lay between the germline ends. The CDR3 is 15 amino acids. CDR1 SEHNR and CDR2 FQNEAQ come from the germline V gene (reference sequence). CDR3 residues: CASSFLGTSTDTQYF. The DNA for the CDR3 is TGTGCCAGCAGCTTCTTGGGGACTAGCACAGATACGCAGTATTTT. The full variable domain, with the rest looked up from reference TRBV7-9 and TRBJ2-3, is DTGVSQNPRHKITKRGQNVTFRCDPISEHNRLYWYRQTLGQGPEFLTYFQNEAQLEKSRLLSDRFSAERPKGSFSTLEIQRTEQGDSAMYLCASSFLGTSTDTQYFGPGTRLTVL.

The chain recombines TRBV29-1 with TRBJ2-3; 7 positions match TRBD2. The length of the CDR3 is 13 residues. The germline V gene has CDR1 SQVTM and CDR2 ANQGSEA. After removal of 1 base from V and 4 bases from J, the junction contained 2 bases not matched to a gene. For the CDR3, the DNA is TGCAGCGTTGAAGCGGGAGGCGCAGATACGCAGTATTTT. It specifies CSVEAGGADTQYF.

The chain joins TRBV28 to TRBJ1-2, with D tentatively TRBD1 (5 bases). This CDR3 is built from 13 residues. Germline V gene sequence: CDR1 MDHEN, CDR2 SYDVKM. V lost 5 bases to trimming and J lost 7 bases, with 14 bases between them. This chain's CDR3 is CASSPGTGPGYTF. In nucleotides, the CDR3 is TGTGCCAGCAGTCCCGGGACGGGGCCTGGCTACACCTTC.

The sample holds a few counts of this clone. Here the CDR3 DNA reads TGCGCCAGCAGCGGGATGACAGGTGGGAACACTGAAGCTTTCTTT. Its protein product is CASSGMTGGNTEAFF. The chain carries TRBV5-1 and TRBJ1-1, with D tentatively TRBD1 (6 bases). Germline-derived CDR1 and CDR2 are SGHRS and YFSETQ. CDR3 length equals 15 residues. The V and J ends lost 4 bases and 1 base respectively, with 14 bases between them.